This TCR beta chain was captured in a study of siplizumab effects on memory and regulatory T cells. The study, taken as a whole, reports: Confirmation was lacking for the suppressive function of proliferating Tregs derived from siplizumab cultures. Naive T cells appeared more varied than memory cells and looked like key alloresponse contributors. Among mappable alloreactive CD4+ clones, the Treg-derived fraction averaged approximately 73% with siplizumab versus about 26% in controls.

This CDR3 spans 16 amino acids. Trimming stripped 7 bases from V and 3 bases from J, with 18 bases between. Per the germline V gene, CDR1 is WNHNN and CDR2 is SYGVQD (reference sequence). This clone was seen a single time. What it binds is unknown. Clones were read by immunoSEQ multiplex PCR, and TCRdb kept only the in-frame ones, dropping some. Here the sample spans 87,000 or so clones, more than 80% being singletons. The origin of this receptor is a human donor in good health. The sequenced material came from CD4+ T cells sorted from blood. This chain links TRBV10-1 with TRBJ2-2, with D hard to call. The CDR3 DNA is TGCGCCAGCACCCCCTTGCGGCTCCCCCACACCGGGGAGCTGTTTTTT. This translates into CASTPLRLPHTGELFF.